Sequencing of this T cell receptor beta chain was carried out in a study of CD4 T cells in relation to SARS-CoV-2 and coronaviruses. Turning to the study itself: TCR beta CDR3s were sequenced after roughly ten-day antigen culture of PBMCs. Two subjects were Hispanic; patients were 8 males and a few females.

Germline values: CDR1 SGHAT, CDR2 FQNNGV. This CDR3 is built from 16 residues. Trimming cost V 2 bases and J 5 bases; bases outside gene matches: 5. Profiled with immunoSEQ multiplex PCR; TCRdb holds only in-frame clones, not every one. The table includes some 45,000 clones, around 80% detected once. Study observations and caveats: Memory recall responses, not primary responses primed in culture, are what the assay detects.

On this clone: The antigen is unknown.

This TCR was sampled from an adult with COVID-19. This rearrangement joins TRBV11-2 to TRBJ2-1; 11 bases are shared with TRBD2. The material sequenced was naive CD4+ T cells from PBMCs, cultured in vitro. Described subset: naive CD4+ T cells isolated by negative enrichment. The CDR3 DNA reads as TGTGCCAGCAGCTTAAGCGGGGGACTAGCGGACAATGAGCAGTTCTTC. The encoded protein is CASSLSGGLADNEQFF. The full variable domain, with the rest looked up from reference TRBV11-2 and TRBJ2-1, is EAGVAQSPRYKIIEKRQSVAFWCNPISGHATLYWYQQILGQGPKLLIQFQNNGVVDDSQLPKDRFSAERLKGVDSTLKIQPAKLEDSAVYLCASSLSGGLADNEQFFGPGTRLTVL.